Shown below are 12 T cell receptor beta chains from a single sample sequenced in a study of control samples from healthy donors and cancer patients. TCRdb keeps only in-frame clones here, not all; method: immunoSEQ multiplex PCR. The table includes about 95,000 clones, about 88% detected once. Sequenced input: blood. These TCRs come from a woman in her 70s in good health.

This clone was seen only once. V gene TRBV5-1 combines with J gene TRBJ1-6, with D unclear. Germline CDR1 SGHRS, CDR2 YFSETQ. Trimming shortened V by 2 bases and J by 4 bases, and 10 bases separated the two germline ends. This CDR3 is built from 15 residues. The CDR3 DNA is TGCGCCAGCAGCTTAGGGCCGGGGTATAATTCACCCCTCCACTTT. It translates to CASSLGPGYNSPLHF.

The chain has TRBV5-1 and TRBJ1-1; maybe TRBD1 (6 bases). Germline loops: CDR1 SGHRS, CDR2 YFSETQ. This CDR3 is built from 14 residues. V was trimmed by 0 bases and J by 1 base, leaving 7 bases between them. CDR3 sequence reads: CASSLDRANTEAFF. The DNA for the CDR3 is TGCGCCAGCAGCTTGGACAGGGCGAACACTGAAGCTTTCTTT.

This rearrangement joins TRBV5-4 to TRBJ1-2; 9 bases are a match to TRBD1. V was pared by 5 bases and J by 3 bases, with 8 bases of the junction left unmatched. CDR3 length: 15 amino acids. Germline V CDR1 and CDR2: SGHNT, YYREEE (reference sequence). The CDR3 spells CASSPTGGADYGYTF. The CDR3 DNA reads TGTGCCAGCAGTCCTACAGGGGGCGCAGACTATGGCTACACCTTC.

This clone was observed a handful of times. The V and J genes are TRBV9 and TRBJ1-4; D remains unclear. Trimming took 0 bases from V and 6 from J, leaving 6 bases between them. The CDR3 has 13 residues. The germline V gene encodes CDR1 SGDLS and CDR2 YYNGEE. The CDR3 DNA sequence: TGTGCCAGCAGCGTAGCTGGGGATGAAAAACTGTTTTTT. The encoded protein is CASSVAGDEKLFF.

This rearrangement joins TRBV7-3 to TRBJ2-6; the D gene is possibly TRBD2 (6 bases). Germline CDR1 SGHTA, CDR2 FQGTGA. The V gene lost 4 bases and the J gene lost 2 bases, with 12 bases spanning the gap. CDR3 length equals 16 residues. CDR3: CASSSSGGTGANVLTF. Written as DNA, the CDR3 is TGTGCCAGCAGCTCATCCGGAGGGACTGGGGCCAACGTCCTGACTTTC.

CDR3 amino acids: CASNSEFGQPQHF. The CDR3 DNA sequence: TGTGCCAGTAACTCGGAATTCGGTCAGCCCCAGCATTTT. J is TRBJ1-5 and V is TRBV19; D unresolved. The CDR3 spans 13 residues. The V gene's germline CDR1 is LNHDA and CDR2 SQIVND (reference sequence). V was shortened by 7 bases and J by 6 bases, with 13 bases between the two germline ends. The entire variable domain, with the rest obtained from reference TRBV19 and TRBJ1-5, is as follows: DGGITQSPKYLFRKEGQNVTLSCEQNLNHDAMYWYRQDPGQGLRLIYYSQIVNDFQKGDIAEGYSVSREKKESFPLTVTSAQKNPTAFYLCASNSEFGQPQHFGDGTRLSIL.

V and J are TRBV11-2 and TRBJ1-2, with TRBD1 matching over 7 bases. The CDR3 length is 15 residues. V was pared by 4 bases and J by 3 bases, with 8 bases of the junction left unmatched. The germline V gene has CDR1 SGHAT and CDR2 FQNNGV. This chain's CDR3 is CASSYYRGGDYGYTF. CDR3 nucleotides: TGTGCCAGCAGCTACTACAGGGGAGGGGACTATGGCTACACCTTC.

This chain uses TRBV2 with TRBJ1-2; no clear D gene. The germline V and J ends were trimmed by 6 bases and 8 bases, with 7 bases remaining between them. This CDR3 comprises 10 residues. Germline-derived CDR1 and CDR2 are SNHLY and FYNNEI. Written as DNA, the CDR3 is TGTGCCAGCAGGGATCAAGGCTACACCTTC. Translating it yields CASRDQGYTF.

V and J are TRBV2 and TRBJ1-6, with D perhaps TRBD1 (6 bases). Germline V lookup: CDR1 SNHLY, CDR2 FYNNEI. V lost 8 bases, J lost 9 bases, and 14 bases lay in between. The CDR3 is made up of 13 amino acids. CDR3 protein: CASLPGGGSPLHF. CDR3 nucleotide sequence: TGTGCCAGCCTACCGGGAGGGGGTTCACCCCTCCACTTT.

The V and J genes are TRBV28 and TRBJ2-1, with TRBD2 identical over 7 bases. Germline V gives CDR1 MDHEN, CDR2 SYDVKM. CDR3 length equals 15 residues. V shed 7 bases, J shed 3 bases, and the junction held 9 bases outside the gene matches. The CDR3 is CASTSGSGGYNEQFF. The CDR3 nucleotides are TGTGCCAGCACCAGCGGTTCGGGAGGCTACAATGAGCAGTTCTTC.

The rearrangement uses TRBV15 and TRBJ1-1; a possible D gene is TRBD1 (5 bases). CDR1 and CDR2 from the germline V gene are LNHNV and YYDKDF (reference sequence). The V gene lost 1 base and the J gene lost 5 bases, with 14 bases spanning the gap. This CDR3 contains 15 residues. This CDR3 reads CATSRGDGRGTEAFF. The CDR3 DNA is TGTGCCACCAGCAGAGGAGACGGGAGGGGTACTGAAGCTTTCTTT.

The V and J genes are TRBV3-1 (or the pseudogene TRBV3-2) and TRBJ1-1; D possibly corresponds to TRBD1 (6 bases). The germline V and J ends were trimmed by 4 bases and 5 bases, with 14 bases remaining between them. Germline lookup yields CDR1 LGHDT and CDR2 YNNKEL (reference sequence). The CDR3 consists of 14 residues. The DNA of the CDR3 is TGTGCCAGCAGCCCCGGGAGGGGGAGGACTGAAGCTTTCTTT. It translates to CASSPGRGRTEAFF.